A single sample gave rise to the 25 T cell receptor beta chains below, sequenced in a study of response to subunit inactivated influenza vaccine. MiXCR, run by TCRdb on the RT-PCR reads, gives a single entry per CDR3 protein. The sample contains 650,000 to 800,000 distinct CDR3 sequences, about 18% of which appear only once. Sequencing was performed on PBMCs from blood, taken less than 6 days after vaccination. The receptors here all came from a man in his fifties or sixties who received an inactivated influenza vaccine.

This chain connects TRBV5-5 to TRBJ2-7; unclear D gene. The CDR3 has 13 amino acids. The V and J ends lost 0 bases and 5 bases respectively, with 9 bases between them. Germline V lookup: CDR1 SGHKS, CDR2 YYEKEE (reference sequence). CDR3 amino acids: CASSLDLVNEQYF. CDR3 nucleotide sequence: TGTGCCAGCAGCTTGGACCTCGTGAACGAGCAGTACTTC.

A few counts support this clonotype. V usage is TRBV5-1 and J usage is TRBJ2-4; TRBD2 matches 8 bases. Germline CDR1 is SGHRS and CDR2 is YFSETQ. The CDR3 loop spans 14 amino acids. The V gene end was trimmed by 3 bases and the J gene end by 7 bases; junction bases not matched to a gene: 6. This chain's CDR3 is CASSSQAGENIQYF. For the CDR3, the DNA is TGCGCCAGCAGCTCCCAAGCGGGGGAGAACATTCAGTACTTC.

This clonotype has a count of ten or more. Here the CDR3 DNA reads TGCGCCAGCAGCCAAGGAGGAGGGACCTACGAGCAGTACTTC. This gives the protein CASSQGGGTYEQYF. The rearrangement uses TRBV4-3 and TRBJ2-7, with D maybe TRBD2 (6 bases). This CDR3 has 14 residues. The V end was cut by 1 base, the J end by 2 bases, with 9 bases between. Germline CDR1 LGHNA, CDR2 YSLEER.

The chain is built from TRBV20-1 and TRBJ1-4; D not certain. With 3 bases removed from V and 0 bases from J, the gap between germline ends came to 5 bases. Germline CDR1 and CDR2: DFQATT and SNEGSKA (reference sequence). The CDR3 sequence is 13 residues long. Written as DNA, the CDR3 is TGCAGTGCTAGCAGGACAACTAATGAAAAACTGTTTTTT. It translates to CSASRTTNEKLFF.

With regard to this clonotype: At one of its ends the junction is not consistent with the germline gene, which may arise from a read error. The V gene is TRBV20-1, the J gene TRBJ2-7; 12 positions match TRBD2. The CDR3 contains 15 residues. CDR1 and CDR2 (germline): DFQATT, SNEGSKA (reference sequence). CDR3 amino acids: CGALGTSGHAYEQYF. The CDR3 nucleotides read TGCGGTGCCTTAGGGACTAGCGGGCATGCCTACGAGCAGTACTTC.

The rearrangement links TRBV5-1 to TRBJ1-5; D unclear. In germline, CDR1 is SGHRS, CDR2 YFSETQ. CDR3 size: 15 residues. V lost 1 base and J 3 bases, leaving 11 bases between the germline ends. CDR3 sequence (DNA): TGCGCCAGCAGCTTGATTCCGGGAACCAATCAGCCCCAGCATTTT. This encodes CASSLIPGTNQPQHF.

The sample holds many counts of this clonotype. This chain connects TRBV12-3 or TRBV12-4 to TRBJ2-2; D remains ambiguous. V lost 1 base, J lost 6 bases, and 3 bases lay in between. The CDR3 contains 12 residues. CDR3 sequence reads: CASSLVSGELFF. CDR3 DNA: TGTGCCAGCAGTTTAGTCTCCGGGGAGCTGTTTTTT.

This clonotype was seen a handful of times. The chain carries TRBV12-3 or TRBV12-4 and TRBJ2-3, with 11 bases fitting TRBD1. Losses at the gene ends were 8 bases for V and 3 bases for J; bases not matched to a gene: 10. The CDR3 is 16 residues long. In DNA, the CDR3 is TGTGCCAGCGAGAGCGGGACAGGGGGTGGGACAGATACGCAGTATTTT. Protein product: CASESGTGGGTDTQYF.

The genes are TRBV10-1 and TRBJ2-5, with 13 bases identical to TRBD2. Germline V CDR1 and CDR2: WNHNN, SYGVQD (reference sequence). This CDR3 comprises 16 residues. The V gene end was trimmed by 6 bases and the J gene end by 4 bases; junction bases not matched to a gene: 8. As DNA, the CDR3 is TGCGCCAGCAGCAGGACTAGCGGGGGTCTCTCAGAGACCCAGTACTTC. As protein: CASSRTSGGLSETQYF.

This clonotype was seen a few times. V is TRBV29-1 and J is TRBJ1-1; no definite D call. The CDR3 covers 12 residues. Germline CDR1 reads SQVTM; CDR2 reads ANQGSEA. V lost 8 bases and J lost 3, with 13 bases in between. The CDR3 reads CSIGGWDTEAFF. The CDR3 DNA follows: TGCAGCATTGGCGGATGGGACACTGAAGCTTTCTTT. Full variable domain (rest looked up from reference TRBV29-1 and TRBJ1-1): SAVISQKPSRDICQRGTSLTIQCQVDSQVTMMFWYRQQPGQSLTLIATANQGSEATYESGFVIDKFPISRPNLTFSTLTVSNMSPEDSSIYLCSIGGWDTEAFFGQGTRLTVV.

The chain uses TRBV6-4 and TRBJ1-6; weak D call: TRBD1 (6 bases). The V end lost 2 bases, the J end lost 5 bases, and 13 bases lay between the germline ends. CDR1 and CDR2 (germline): MRHNA, SNTAGT. The CDR3 contains 16 residues. CDR3: CASSDEPRGDNSPLHF. In DNA form, the CDR3 reads TGTGCCAGCAGTGACGAACCCAGGGGTGATAATTCACCCCTCCACTTT.

The V gene is TRBV6-1, the J gene TRBJ2-7, with TRBD1 matching 10 bases. The CDR3 has 15 amino acids. CDR1 is MNHNS and CDR2 is SASEGT in the germline V gene. The V and J ends lost 6 bases and 3 bases, in that order; junction bases with no gene match: 8. CDR3 protein: CASRLTGGDDYEQYF. The CDR3, as DNA: TGTGCCAGCAGGCTGACAGGGGGCGATGACTACGAGCAGTACTTC.

This sequence joins TRBV27 and TRBJ1-5, with TRBD1 as a possible D gene (6 bases). The V gene's germline CDR1 is MNHEY and CDR2 SMNVEV (reference sequence). The V and J ends lost 6 bases and 7 bases respectively, with 31 bases between them. The CDR3 totals 19 residues. As DNA, the CDR3 is TGTGCCAGCAGCTTACCCTCCGACCCTTTCAGGGGTGTAAGACAGCCCCAGCATTTT. Translated, it gives CASSLPSDPFRGVRQPQHF.

The V gene is TRBV4-3, the J gene TRBJ2-5; 9 bases align to TRBD2. Germline assignment: CDR1 LGHNA and CDR2 YSLEER. The J segment lost 5 bases and the V segment lost 0 bases, leaving 4 bases of the junction unmatched. The CDR3 contains 15 residues. CDR3 sequence (DNA): TGCGCCAGCAGCCAAGATTGGACTAGCGTGGAGACCCAGTACTTC. Its protein product is CASSQDWTSVETQYF.

The chain combines TRBV5-5 with TRBJ2-1, with D hard to call. From germline, CDR1 is SGHKS and CDR2 YYEKEE (reference sequence). This CDR3 has 15 amino acids. V lost 1 base and J 4 bases, leaving 12 bases between the germline ends. CDR3 sequence reads: CASSLYGLLYNEQFF. The CDR3 DNA follows: TGTGCCAGCAGCTTGTATGGTTTACTTTACAATGAGCAGTTCTTC.

In DNA form, the CDR3 reads TGTGCCAGCAGTTTGGGCCACCAACCTGGCGGCTACACCTTC. Encoded protein: CASSLGHQPGGYTF. The chain couples TRBV28 to TRBJ1-2; no clear D gene. This CDR3 has 14 amino acids. Germline loops: CDR1 MDHEN, CDR2 SYDVKM. V lost 3 bases to trimming and J lost 8 bases, with 16 bases between them.

This clonotype was observed a handful of times. This sequence joins TRBV3-1 and TRBJ2-2; no definite D call. The CDR3 extends over 14 amino acids. V lost 2 bases and J 0 bases, leaving 4 bases between the germline ends. Germline assignment: CDR1 LGHDT and CDR2 YNNKEL (reference sequence). The CDR3 protein is CASSQLTNTGELFF. The CDR3 bases are TGTGCCAGCAGCCAACTAACGAACACCGGGGAGCTGTTTTTT.

The CDR3 nucleotides read TGCGCCAGCAGCCAAGCAACTAGCCGGGACTACGAGCAGTACTTC. Translating gives CASSQATSRDYEQYF. This chain links TRBV4-1 with TRBJ2-7; possibly TRBD2 for D (6 bases). The V end lost 1 base, the J end lost 3 bases, and 13 bases lay between the germline ends. Germline-derived CDR1 and CDR2 are MGHRA and YSYEKL. The CDR3 runs 15 residues.

This clonotype has just a few counts. This rearrangement joins TRBV7-8 to TRBJ1-1; D gene unclear. Trimming took off 5 bases at V and 5 bases at J, with 21 bases between the two ends. The CDR3 has 16 residues. CDR1 and CDR2 from the germline V gene are SGHVS and FQNEAQ. The CDR3 nucleotides are TGTGCCAGCAGCCCTCTCCGCATGGTGGGATCAACTGAAGCTTTCTTT. It is translated as CASSPLRMVGSTEAFF.

This clonotype turned up a few times. The chain joins TRBV9 to TRBJ2-1; 7 bases agree with TRBD1. Per the germline V gene, CDR1 is SGDLS and CDR2 is YYNGEE. V lost 0 bases to trimming and J lost 9 bases; unmatched junction nucleotides: 6. The CDR3 is 14 residues long. CDR3 DNA: TGTGCCAGCAGCGTAGCCCCCACAGGGGTTGAGCAGTTCTTC. It translates to CASSVAPTGVEQFF.

This clonotype was seen a few times. The chain combines TRBV20-1 with TRBJ2-5; 7 bases are shared with TRBD1. The CDR3 is 13 residues long. The junction had 7 bases not matched to a gene; V was cut back by 6 bases and J by 3 bases. Germline lookup yields CDR1 DFQATT and CDR2 SNEGSKA (reference sequence). The CDR3 coding sequence is TGCAGTGCCCTTAAGGACAGGAAAGAGACCCAGTACTTC. This sequence encodes CSALKDRKETQYF.

This chain connects TRBV27 to TRBJ2-3; TRBD2 aligns across 7 bases. The CDR3 has 15 amino acids. The V gene end was trimmed by 5 bases and the J gene end by 3 bases; junction bases not matched to a gene: 8. The germline CDR1 and CDR2 sequences are MNHEY and SMNVEV (reference sequence). CDR3 in amino acids: CASSGSGIGTDTQYF. The CDR3 DNA reads TGTGCCAGCAGTGGAAGCGGGATAGGGACAGATACGCAGTATTTT.

This clonotype was recorded many times. The chain has TRBV20-1 and TRBJ2-3; 8 positions agree with TRBD2. The CDR3 loop spans 16 amino acids. CDR1 DFQATT and CDR2 SNEGSKA come from the germline V gene (reference sequence). Unmatched junction bases numbered 10, after V lost 4 bases and J lost 1 base. In DNA, the CDR3 is TGCAGTGCTATCGGGGGGGTTCCAAGGGGCACAGATACGCAGTATTTT. Protein sequence: CSAIGGVPRGTDTQYF.

This clonotype occurred many times. One end of the junction does not line up with germline, which may come from a read error. The chain carries TRBV5-1 and TRBJ2-3, with TRBD1 as a possible D gene (5 bases). The length of the CDR3 is 15 residues. Per the germline V gene, CDR1 is SGHRS and CDR2 is YFSETQ. The CDR3 nucleotides are TGCGCCAGCACCTTGGACACGGTTAAAGTAGATACGCAGTATTTT. This encodes CASTLDTVKVDTQYF. The full variable domain, with the rest looked up from reference TRBV5-1 and TRBJ2-3, is KAGVTQTPRYLIKTRGQQVTLSCSPISGHRSVSWYQQTPGQGLQFLFEYFSETQRNKGNFPGRFSGRQFSNSRSEMNVSTLELGDSALYLCASTLDTVKVDTQYFGPGTRLTVL.

This clonotype was picked up a small number of times. The CDR3 loop reads CASSLDTGGYQPQHF. The CDR3 DNA follows: TGTGCCAGCAGCCTAGATACAGGGGGCTATCAGCCCCAGCATTTT. The chain carries TRBV7-9 and TRBJ1-5; TRBD1 matches at 9 bases. The CDR3 spans 15 residues. In germline, CDR1 is SEHNR, CDR2 FQNEAQ (reference sequence). The trim removed 5 bases at V and 5 bases at J, leaving 7 bases unmatched.